This T cell receptor beta chain originates from a study of blood T cell repertoires in COVID-19. Study-wide context: From the United States, Italy and Spain came samples of acute and convalescent COVID-19. Sample material is recorded as cDNA or gDNA derived from T cells, B-cell-depleted T cells, or PBMCs.

V shed 7 bases and J 14 bases; nucleotides not matched to a gene: 8. The CDR3 loop spans 12 amino acids. Germline V gene sequence: CDR1 SGHTA, CDR2 FQGNSA. In the source study's methods: For nucleated cells, counts were estimated from reference gene primer amplification. TCRdb keeps only in-frame clones here, not all; method: immunoSEQ multiplex PCR. V, J and clone size are taken as reported in that table, and D and trimming were inferred from the DNA itself. The sample holds about 230,000 clones, about nine tenths seen once. The chain employs TRBV7-2 and TRBJ2-3, with 11 nucleotides matching TRBD2. The receptor was derived from a woman aged 55-70 years with acute or convalescent COVID-19. Sequencing input: peripheral blood. CDR3 in DNA: TGTGCCAGCACAAAACTAGCGGGAGTTCGGTATTTT. It translates to CASTKLAGVRYF. The full variable domain, its missing parts supplied by reference TRBV7-2 and TRBJ2-3, is GAGVSQSPSNKVTEKGKDVELRCDPISGHTALYWYRQSLGQGLEFLIYFQGNSAPDKSGLPSDRFSAERTGGSVSTLTIQRTQQEDSAVYLCASTKLAGVRYFGPGTRLTVL.